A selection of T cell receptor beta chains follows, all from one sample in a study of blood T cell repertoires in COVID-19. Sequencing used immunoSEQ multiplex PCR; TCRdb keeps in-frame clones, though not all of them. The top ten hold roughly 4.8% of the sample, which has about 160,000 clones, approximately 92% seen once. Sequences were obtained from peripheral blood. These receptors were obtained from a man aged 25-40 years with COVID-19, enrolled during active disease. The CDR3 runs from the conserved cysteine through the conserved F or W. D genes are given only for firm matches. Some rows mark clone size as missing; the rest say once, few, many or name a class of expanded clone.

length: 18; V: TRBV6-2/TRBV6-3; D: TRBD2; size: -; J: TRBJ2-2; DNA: TGTGCCAGCAGTTACAATTTAGCGGGGGACGCGAACACCGGGGAGCTGTTTTTT; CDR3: CASSYNLAGDANTGELFF
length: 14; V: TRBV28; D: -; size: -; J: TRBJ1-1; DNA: TGTGCCAGCCTACTGCGGGGGAAGAACACTGAAGCTTTCTTT; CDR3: CASLLRGKNTEAFF
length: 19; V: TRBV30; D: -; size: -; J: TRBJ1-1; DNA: TGTGCCTGGAGTGCCCCCCCCGGGACTCCTACTTCCCCGAACACTGAAGCTTTCTTT; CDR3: CAWSAPPGTPTSPNTEAFF
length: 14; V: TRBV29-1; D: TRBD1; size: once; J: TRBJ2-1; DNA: TGCAGCGTTGCCCAGGGGGTCTCCTACAATGAGCAGTTCTTC; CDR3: CSVAQGVSYNEQFF
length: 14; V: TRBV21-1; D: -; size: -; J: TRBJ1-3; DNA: TGTGCCAGCAGTCTTCGGGTCTCTGGAAACACCATATATTTT; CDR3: CASSLRVSGNTIYF
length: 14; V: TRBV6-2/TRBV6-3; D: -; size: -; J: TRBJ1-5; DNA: TGTGCCAGCAGTTATGGGCAGTTCTATCAGCCCCAGCATTTT; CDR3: CASSYGQFYQPQHF
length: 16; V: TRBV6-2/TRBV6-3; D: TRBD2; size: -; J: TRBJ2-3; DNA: TGTGCCAGCAGTTTAGAGGCGGGAGGCGTAACAGATACGCAGTATTTT; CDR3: CASSLEAGGVTDTQYF
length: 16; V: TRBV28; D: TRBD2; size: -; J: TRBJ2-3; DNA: TGTGCCAGCAGTTTAACTAGCGGGAGGAACGCAGATACGCAGTATTTT; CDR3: CASSLTSGRNADTQYF
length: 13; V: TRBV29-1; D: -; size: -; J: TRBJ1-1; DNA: TGCAGCGTTGAAGTCAACTGGAACACTGAAGCTTTCTTT; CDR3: CSVEVNWNTEAFF
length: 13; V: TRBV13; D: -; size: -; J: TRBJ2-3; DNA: TGTGCCAGCAGCCTGGGGGCCACAGATACGCAGTATTTT; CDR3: CASSLGATDTQYF
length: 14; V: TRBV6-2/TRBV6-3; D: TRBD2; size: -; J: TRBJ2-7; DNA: TGTGCCAGCAGCTGGACTAGCGGGAGCGGCCCCCAGTACTTC; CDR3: CASSWTSGSGPQYF
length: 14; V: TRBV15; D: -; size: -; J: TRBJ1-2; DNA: TGTGCCACCAGCAGAGAGCGCGGATATTATGGCTACACCTTC; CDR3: CATSRERGYYGYTF
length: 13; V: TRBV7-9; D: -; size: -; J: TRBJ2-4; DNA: TGTGCCAGCAGCTCCCCACGGGAAAACATTCAGTACTTC; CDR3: CASSSPRENIQYF
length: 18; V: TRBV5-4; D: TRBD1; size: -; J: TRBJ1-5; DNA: TGTGCCAGCAGCTCCACAGGGGGCGCGATGGTGAGCAATCAGCCCCAGCATTTT; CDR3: CASSSTGGAMVSNQPQHF
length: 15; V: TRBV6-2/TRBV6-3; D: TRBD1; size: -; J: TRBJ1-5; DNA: TGTGCCAGCAGTCCCTCAAGGACAGGGCGTCAGCCCCAGCATTTT; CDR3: CASSPSRTGRQPQHF
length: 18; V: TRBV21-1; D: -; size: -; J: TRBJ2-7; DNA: TGTGCCAGCAGCAAAGCACCCCCCCGGGACAGGGGCTCCTACGAGCAGTACTTC; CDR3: CASSKAPPRDRGSYEQYF
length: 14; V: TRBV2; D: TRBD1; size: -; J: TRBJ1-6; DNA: TGTGCCAGCAGGTCGGACAGGGGAGATTCACCCCTCCACTTT; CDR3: CASRSDRGDSPLHF
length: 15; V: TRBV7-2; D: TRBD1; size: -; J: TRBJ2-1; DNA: TGTGCCAGCAGCTTAGCGACAGGGGGCGGGAATGAGCAGTTCTTC; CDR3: CASSLATGGGNEQFF
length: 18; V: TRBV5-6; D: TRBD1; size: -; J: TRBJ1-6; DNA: TGTGCCAGCAGCTTAATAGGCCACGTCCGACAGGGAGGTTCACCCCTCCACTTT; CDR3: CASSLIGHVRQGGSPLHF
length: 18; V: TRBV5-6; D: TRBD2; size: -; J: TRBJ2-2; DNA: TGTGCCAGCAGCTCAATAGCGGGAGCATCCCCGAACACCGGGGAGCTGTTTTTT; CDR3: CASSSIAGASPNTGELFF
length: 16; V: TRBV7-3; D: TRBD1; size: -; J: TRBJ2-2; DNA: TGTGCCAGCAGCTTGGCCCAGGGGGCGAACACCGGGGAGCTGTTTTTT; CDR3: CASSLAQGANTGELFF
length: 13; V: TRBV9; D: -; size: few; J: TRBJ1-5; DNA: TGTGCCAGCAGCGTAGGGCCTAATCAGCCCCAGCATTTT; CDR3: CASSVGPNQPQHF
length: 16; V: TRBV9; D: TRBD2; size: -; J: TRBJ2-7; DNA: TGTGCCAGCAGCGTAGGTAATAGCGGGGGGGCTTACGAGCAGTACTTC; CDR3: CASSVGNSGGAYEQYF
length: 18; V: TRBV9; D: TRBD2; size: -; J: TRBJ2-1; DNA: TGTGCCAGCAGCGTAAAAAGCGGGGGACAATCCTCCTACAATGAGCAGTTCTTC; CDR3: CASSVKSGGQSSYNEQFF
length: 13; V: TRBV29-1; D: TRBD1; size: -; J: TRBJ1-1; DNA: TGCAGCGCCTTGGGACAGGCGATCTCTGAAGCTTTCTTT; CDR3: CSALGQAISEAFF
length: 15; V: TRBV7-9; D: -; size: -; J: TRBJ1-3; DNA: TGTGCCAGCAGCCCTACGGGGAGCTCTGGAAACACCATATATTTT; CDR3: CASSPTGSSGNTIYF
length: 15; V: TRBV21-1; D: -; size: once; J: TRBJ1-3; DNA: TGTGCCAGCAGCGTAGGGGGAAGCTCTGGAAACACCATATATTTT; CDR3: CASSVGGSSGNTIYF
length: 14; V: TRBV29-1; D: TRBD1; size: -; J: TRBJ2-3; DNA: TGCAGCGTTGCAAGGACAGGAGGCGCAGATACGCAGTATTTT; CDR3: CSVARTGGADTQYF
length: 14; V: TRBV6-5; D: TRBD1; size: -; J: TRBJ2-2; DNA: TGTGCCAGCAGACTCCGACAGGGGGCCGGGGAGCTGTTTTTT; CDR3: CASRLRQGAGELFF
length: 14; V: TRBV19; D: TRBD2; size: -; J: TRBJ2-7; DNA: TGTGCCAGTCGTACTAGCGGGGGGTCCTACGAGCAGTACTTC; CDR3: CASRTSGGSYEQYF